This T cell receptor beta chain was sequenced in a study of cytomegalovirus exposure and HLA in healthy donors. Study conclusions and caveats: Later on, analysis showed that most CMV-associated TCR beta chains appeared to be HLA-restricted.

The V gene end was trimmed by 2 bases and the J gene end by 3 bases; junction bases not matched to a gene: 0. The CDR3 spans 15 residues. The germline V gene encodes CDR1 LGHNA and CDR2 YNFKEQ. The study ran its PCR with 60 Vbeta and 13 Jbeta primers. Clones were read by immunoSEQ multiplex PCR, and TCRdb kept only the in-frame ones, dropping some. Of approximately 200,000 clones detected, 80% to 85% appear once; the ten largest clones hold about 2%. This clone is labeled as medium-sized. Its target is not known. The sequenced sample was PBMCs. This receptor was identified in a woman younger than 30 in good health and CMV-seropositive. The chain employs TRBV4-2 and TRBJ2-2; TRBD2 matches 10 bases. CDR3 bases: TGTGCCAGCAGCCAACTAGCGGGGGACACCGGGGAGCTGTTTTTT. Its translation is CASSQLAGDTGELFF.